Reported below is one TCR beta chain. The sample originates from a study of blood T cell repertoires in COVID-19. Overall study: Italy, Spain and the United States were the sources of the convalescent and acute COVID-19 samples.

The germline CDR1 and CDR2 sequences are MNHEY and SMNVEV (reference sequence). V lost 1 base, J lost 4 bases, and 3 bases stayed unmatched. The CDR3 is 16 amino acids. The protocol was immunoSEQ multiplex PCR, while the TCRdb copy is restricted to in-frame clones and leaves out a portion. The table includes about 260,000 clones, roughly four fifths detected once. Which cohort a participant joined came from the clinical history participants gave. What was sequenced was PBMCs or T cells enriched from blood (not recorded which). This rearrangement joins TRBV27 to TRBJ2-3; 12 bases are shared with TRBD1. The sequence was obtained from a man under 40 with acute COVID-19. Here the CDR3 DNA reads TGTGCCAGCAGTTTATGGGACAGGGGGCGGCCAGATACGCAGTATTTT. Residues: CASSLWDRGRPDTQYF.